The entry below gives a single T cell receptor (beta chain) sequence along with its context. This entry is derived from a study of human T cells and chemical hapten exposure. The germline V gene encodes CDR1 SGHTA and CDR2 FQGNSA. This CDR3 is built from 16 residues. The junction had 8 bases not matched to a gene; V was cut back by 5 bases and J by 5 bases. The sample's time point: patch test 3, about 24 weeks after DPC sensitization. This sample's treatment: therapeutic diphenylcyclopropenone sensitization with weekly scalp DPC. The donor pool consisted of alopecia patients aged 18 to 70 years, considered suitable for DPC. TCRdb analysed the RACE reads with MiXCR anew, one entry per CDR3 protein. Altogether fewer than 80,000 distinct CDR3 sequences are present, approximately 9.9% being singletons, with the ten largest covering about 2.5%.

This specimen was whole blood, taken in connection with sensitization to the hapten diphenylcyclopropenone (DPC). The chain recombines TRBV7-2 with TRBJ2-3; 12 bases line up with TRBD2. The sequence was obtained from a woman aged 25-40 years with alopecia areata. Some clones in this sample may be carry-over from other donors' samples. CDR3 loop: CASSLRLAGEQDTQYF. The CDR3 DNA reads TGTGCCAGCAGCCTCCGACTAGCGGGAGAACAAGATACGCAGTATTTT.